This T cell receptor (beta chain) came from a study of blood T cell repertoires in COVID-19. The CDR3 contains 14 residues. Trimming removed 6 bases from V and 0 bases from J, with 12 bases in between. Per the germline V gene, CDR1 is SNHLY and CDR2 is FYNNEI. Those who participated ranged in age from roughly 18 to 90 years and resided in approximately 26 US areas. Self-reported history from a screening survey and questionnaire set each donor's cohort. TCRdb's copy holds only in-frame clones and misses some; the assay was immunoSEQ multiplex PCR. The sample consists of almost 400,000 clones, around nine tenths of them appearing once.

This chain joins TRBV2 and TRBJ2-7; D is possibly TRBD1 (6 bases). Specimen: PBMCs or T cells enriched from blood (not recorded which). The receptor's source is a woman aged 25 to 39 with acute COVID-19. For the CDR3, the DNA is TGTGCCAGCAGGCCGGGACATAACTCCTACGAGCAGTACTTC. Residues: CASRPGHNSYEQYF. The entire variable domain, with the rest obtained from reference TRBV2 and TRBJ2-7, is as follows: EPEVTQTPSHQVTQMGQEVILRCVPISNHLYFYWYRQILGQKVEFLVSFYNNEISEKSEIFDDQFSVERPDGSNFTLKIRSTKLEDSAMYFCASRPGHNSYEQYFGPGTRLTVT.